These T cell receptor beta chains were read from a single sample in a study of human T cells and chemical hapten exposure. TCRdb called the RACE reads again in MiXCR, with one record for every CDR3 protein. The sample lists approximately 370,000 distinct CDR3 sequences, approximately 5% seen once, with over 7% in the top ten. The material sequenced was whole blood, taken in connection with sensitization to the hapten diphenylcyclopropenone (DPC). The receptor source for this set is a woman younger than 30 with alopecia areata. Some clones in this sample may be carry-over from other donors' samples. Each CDR3 is given with its conserved first and last residue. Each record gives: J gene, clone size, D gene, V gene, CDR3 DNA, CDR3 protein. The D gene is left open where the match is weak. For some rows the clone size is stated as once, few or many, or as a class when expanded; others skip it.

J gene: TRBJ1-6; clone size: NA; D gene: NA; V gene: TRBV7-8; CDR3 DNA: TGTGCCAGCAGCCCCTTGACCGGGACAACTGTCCGTAATTCACCCCTCCACTTT; CDR3 protein: CASSPLTGTTVRNSPLHF
J gene: TRBJ2-1; clone size: many; D gene: TRBD2; V gene: TRBV6-2/TRBV6-3; CDR3 DNA: TGTGCCAGCAGTTACCTGCGCGGGGGGGCGGATGAGCAGTTCTTC; CDR3 protein: CASSYLRGGADEQFF
J gene: TRBJ2-3; clone size: NA; D gene: TRBD1; V gene: TRBV2; CDR3 DNA: TGTGCCAGCAGTTCGGGGACAGAGCGCACAGATACGCAGTATTTT; CDR3 protein: CASSSGTERTDTQYF
J gene: TRBJ1-1; clone size: many; D gene: NA; V gene: TRBV4-3; CDR3 DNA: TGCGCCAGCAGCCAAGAAGGCGTCACTGAAGCTTTCTTT; CDR3 protein: CASSQEGVTEAFF
J gene: TRBJ2-4; clone size: many; D gene: NA; V gene: TRBV7-2; CDR3 DNA: TGTGCCAGCAGCCCTGTCGTTTCGGGACGACAGAACATTCAGTACTTC; CDR3 protein: CASSPVVSGRQNIQYF
J gene: TRBJ2-1; clone size: few; D gene: TRBD1; V gene: TRBV27; CDR3 DNA: TGTGCCAGCCTCCAGGGGGAGAGCTCCTACAATGAGCAGTTCTTC; CDR3 protein: CASLQGESSYNEQFF
J gene: TRBJ2-3; clone size: many; D gene: NA; V gene: TRBV6-4; CDR3 DNA: TGTGCCAGCGCCAAAGAGGGGGGGAGCACAGATACGCAGTATTTT; CDR3 protein: CASAKEGGSTDTQYF
J gene: TRBJ1-1; clone size: many; D gene: NA; V gene: TRBV6-2/TRBV6-3; CDR3 DNA: TGTGCCAGCAGTTACTCCCAGGACACTGAAGCTTTCTTT; CDR3 protein: CASSYSQDTEAFF
J gene: TRBJ1-5; clone size: NA; D gene: NA; V gene: TRBV10-3; CDR3 DNA: TGTGCCATCAGTGAGTTGAAGGGTGAGAACGGCAATCAGCCCCAGCATTTT; CDR3 protein: CAISELKGENGNQPQHF
J gene: TRBJ1-2; clone size: few; D gene: TRBD1; V gene: TRBV9; CDR3 DNA: TGTGCCAGCAGCCCGAGCCCACCCGACCGACAGGGTTTTTTCAACTATGGCTACACCTTC; CDR3 protein: CASSPSPPDRQGFFNYGYTF
J gene: TRBJ1-1; clone size: few; D gene: NA; V gene: TRBV20-1; CDR3 DNA: TGCAGTGCGAAAAAGGGAGGTCCGAACACTGAAGCTTTCTTT; CDR3 protein: CSAKKGGPNTEAFF
J gene: TRBJ1-4; clone size: few; D gene: NA; V gene: TRBV25-1; CDR3 DNA: TGTGCCAGCAGTGACCAGGGGCCGGAGGTTTCTGAAAAACTGTTTTTT; CDR3 protein: CASSDQGPEVSEKLFF
J gene: TRBJ2-6; clone size: few; D gene: NA; V gene: TRBV15; CDR3 DNA: TGTGCCACCAGCCTGGGCCGGCGGCCCTCTGGGGCCAACGTCCTGACTTTC; CDR3 protein: CATSLGRRPSGANVLTF
J gene: TRBJ1-3; clone size: few; D gene: NA; V gene: TRBV18; CDR3 DNA: TGTGCCAGCTCACCACCGGTAACTCCTGGAAACACCATATATTTT; CDR3 protein: CASSPPVTPGNTIYF
J gene: TRBJ2-1; clone size: NA; D gene: TRBD2; V gene: TRBV7-2; CDR3 DNA: TGTGCCAGCAGCTTCGCCTTAGCGGGGGCGAACAATGAGCAGTTCTTC; CDR3 protein: CASSFALAGANNEQFF
J gene: TRBJ1-1; clone size: many; D gene: NA; V gene: TRBV29-1; CDR3 DNA: TGCAGCGTTGGCAGGGACGGCGGGGCCACTGAAGCTTTCTTT; CDR3 protein: CSVGRDGGATEAFF
J gene: TRBJ1-6; clone size: NA; D gene: NA; V gene: TRBV5-1; CDR3 DNA: TGCGCCAGCAGCTTGGAAGGGGGAGTTAATTCACCCCTCCACTTT; CDR3 protein: CASSLEGGVNSPLHF
J gene: TRBJ1-4; clone size: NA; D gene: NA; V gene: TRBV12-3/TRBV12-4; CDR3 DNA: TGTGCCAGCAATGACCTGGGGGGGCCGGACAATGAAAAACTGTTTTTT; CDR3 protein: CASNDLGGPDNEKLFF
J gene: TRBJ1-6; clone size: NA; D gene: NA; V gene: TRBV7-2; CDR3 DNA: TGTGCCAGCAGCTTAGCGCCGGCAGGGAGGGATTCACCCCTCCACTTT; CDR3 protein: CASSLAPAGRDSPLHF
J gene: TRBJ1-6; clone size: NA; D gene: TRBD1; V gene: TRBV6-6; CDR3 DNA: TGTGCCAGCAGCGACAGGGCCCGTAATTCACCCCTCCACTTT; CDR3 protein: CASSDRARNSPLHF
J gene: TRBJ1-1; clone size: few; D gene: TRBD1; V gene: TRBV4-2; CDR3 DNA: TGTGCCAGCAGCCAAGGGGACAGGGGGCAAACTGAAGCTTTCTTT; CDR3 protein: CASSQGDRGQTEAFF
J gene: TRBJ1-1; clone size: few; D gene: NA; V gene: TRBV2; CDR3 DNA: TGTGCCAGCAGTGAAAGGTTTGGGGGATGGACTGAAGCTTTCTTT; CDR3 protein: CASSERFGGWTEAFF
J gene: TRBJ2-1; clone size: few; D gene: NA; V gene: TRBV10-3; CDR3 DNA: TGTGCCATCAGTGAGGATCAAGGATCTGGTTGGTTCTTC; CDR3 protein: CAISEDQGSGWFF
J gene: TRBJ1-2; clone size: many; D gene: NA; V gene: TRBV14; CDR3 DNA: TGTGCCAGCAGCACAGGGCTCTATGGCTACACCTTC; CDR3 protein: CASSTGLYGYTF
J gene: TRBJ2-3; clone size: NA; D gene: NA; V gene: TRBV2; CDR3 DNA: TGTGCCAGCAGTGAAAGGGGTTACGATACGCAGTATTTT; CDR3 protein: CASSERGYDTQYF
J gene: TRBJ2-7; clone size: NA; D gene: TRBD1; V gene: TRBV5-1; CDR3 DNA: TGCGCCAGCAGCCTGACCATAGGACAGGGGGACTACGAGCAGTACTTC; CDR3 protein: CASSLTIGQGDYEQYF
J gene: TRBJ2-3; clone size: many; D gene: NA; V gene: TRBV3-1; CDR3 DNA: TGTGCCAGCAGCCCCCGGACTCGAAGCACAGATACGCAGTATTTT; CDR3 protein: CASSPRTRSTDTQYF
J gene: TRBJ2-3; clone size: many; D gene: TRBD2; V gene: TRBV6-5; CDR3 DNA: TGTGCCAGCAGCCCGAGGACTAGCGGGGGCCTTGATACGCAGTATTTT; CDR3 protein: CASSPRTSGGLDTQYF
J gene: TRBJ2-5; clone size: NA; D gene: NA; V gene: TRBV12-3/TRBV12-4; CDR3 DNA: TGTGCCAGCAGGTCAACCGGGGCCGGGGAGACCCAGTACTTC; CDR3 protein: CASRSTGAGETQYF
J gene: TRBJ2-1; clone size: many; D gene: NA; V gene: TRBV5-1; CDR3 DNA: TGCGCCAGCAGCTCCGGGAACAGGGCCCCCTACAATGAGCAGTTCTTC; CDR3 protein: CASSSGNRAPYNEQFF
J gene: TRBJ1-5; clone size: NA; D gene: NA; V gene: TRBV2; CDR3 DNA: TGTGCCAGCAGTCGGCGAAGGACAGGCAATCAGCCCCAGCATTTT; CDR3 protein: CASSRRRTGNQPQHF